A single sample is the source of the 28 T cell receptor beta chains below, sequenced in a study of OX40 agonist ivuxolimab in advanced cancers. Using immunoSEQ multiplex PCR, the repertoire was profiled, and TCRdb retains in-frame clones only, with some absent. The data contain about 88,000 clones, around 85% of them singletons. The source was CD4+ or CD8+ T cells sorted from blood, collected in a trial of the OX40 agonist ivuxolimab. These receptors were collected from an adult with an advanced solid tumor such as melanoma, head and neck, liver or kidney cancer.

This clone was counted between two and nine times. The chain joins TRBV30 to TRBJ1-3, with a tentative D call TRBD1 (6 bases). CDR1 is GTSNPN and CDR2 is SVGIG in the germline V gene (reference sequence). CDR3 length equals 15 residues. Trimming shortened V by 2 bases and J by 0 bases, and 11 bases separated the two germline ends. CDR3 bases: TGTGCCTGGAGTCGCGGGACACCCTCTGGAAACACCATATATTTT. Amino acid sequence: CAWSRGTPSGNTIYF.

The sample holds a few counts of this clone. Mismatch with germline at one junction end may stem from a read error. The rearrangement joins TRBV7-7 to TRBJ2-1; the match to TRBD1 covers 7 bases. CDR3 length: 13 residues. In germline, CDR1 is SSHAT, CDR2 FNYEAQ (reference sequence). The CDR3 loop reads CASSLNRGSEQFF. CDR3 nucleotide sequence: TGTGCTAGCAGCTTAAACAGGGGTTCGGAGCAGTTCTTC.

The V and J genes are TRBV4-1 and TRBJ2-1; D ambiguous. Germline V lookup: CDR1 MGHRA, CDR2 YSYEKL. V lost 1 base, J lost 0 bases, and 7 bases lay in between. The CDR3 is 15 amino acids. CDR3 residues: CASSQAASSYNEQFF. CDR3 DNA: TGCGCCAGCAGCCAAGCGGCCTCCTCCTACAATGAGCAGTTCTTC.

This clone showed up just a few times. The rearrangement uses TRBV5-4 and TRBJ1-2; 10 bases fit TRBD1. V gave up 6 bases and J gave up 3 bases; unmatched junction bases: 5. Looked up from germline, CDR1 is SGHNT and CDR2 is YYREEE (reference sequence). This CDR3 contains 14 residues. CDR3 protein: CASTSTGGDYGYTF. The CDR3 DNA sequence: TGTGCCAGCACCTCGACAGGGGGCGACTATGGCTACACCTTC.

The chain links TRBV19 to TRBJ1-2; D is uncertain. The CDR3 contains 13 residues. The V end was cut by 3 bases, the J end by 1 base, with 6 bases between. Per the germline V gene, CDR1 is LNHDA and CDR2 is SQIVND (reference sequence). The CDR3 DNA reads TGTGCCAGTAGTATCCAAGTTAACTATGGCTACACCTTC. Encoded protein: CASSIQVNYGYTF.

The gene calls are TRBV10-3 and TRBJ2-1; D tentatively fits TRBD1 or TRBD2 (6 bases each). The ends were cut back, 2 bases at V and 4 bases at J, with 12 bases in the middle. CDR3 length: 15 amino acids. Germline CDR1 reads ENHRY; CDR2 reads SYGVKD. This CDR3 reads CAISEAGDFYNEQFF. The CDR3 DNA is TGTGCCATCAGTGAGGCAGGGGACTTTTACAATGAGCAGTTCTTC.

The V and J genes are TRBV5-8 and TRBJ1-5, with a weak D call TRBD1 (5 bases). CDR3 length: 15 residues. Germline lookup yields CDR1 SGHTS and CDR2 YDEGEE. The germline V and J ends were trimmed by 4 bases and 0 bases, with 11 bases remaining between them. The CDR3 nucleotides read TGTGCCAGCAGCAGCGGGACGGTTAGCAATCAGCCCCAGCATTTT. It specifies CASSSGTVSNQPQHF.

The chain is built from TRBV7-9 and TRBJ1-2; possible D gene TRBD1, 5 bases. Looked up from germline, CDR1 is SEHNR and CDR2 is FQNEAQ (reference sequence). The V and J ends lost 3 bases and 2 bases respectively, with 16 bases between them. CDR3 size: 16 residues. DNA for the CDR3: TGTGCCAGCAGCTTCCAAGGGGCCCACCTCAACTATGGCTACACCTTC. This encodes CASSFQGAHLNYGYTF.

This rearrangement joins TRBV7-9 to TRBJ1-6; TRBD1 matches 11 bases. Trimming took 1 base from V and 10 from J; bases not matched to a gene: 0. The CDR3 length is 14 residues. CDR1 and CDR2 (germline): SEHNR, FQNEAQ (reference sequence). The CDR3 loop reads CASSLGDRGSPLHF. In nucleotides, the CDR3 is TGTGCCAGCAGCTTAGGGGACAGGGGGTCACCCCTCCACTTT.

J is TRBJ2-5 and V is TRBV6-5, with 7 bases that match TRBD1. CDR1 is MNHEY and CDR2 is SVGAGI in the germline V gene. CDR3 length equals 14 residues. The J segment lost 4 bases and the V segment lost 6 bases, leaving 8 bases of the junction unmatched. The CDR3 sequence: CASRWDRRGETQYF. DNA of the CDR3: TGTGCCAGCAGGTGGGACAGAAGGGGAGAGACCCAGTACTTC.

Here the CDR3 DNA reads TGTGCCAGCAGCTTCCGGGGAAGTTGGTCACCCCTCCACTTT. The encoded protein is CASSFRGSWSPLHF. V gene TRBV5-4 combines with J gene TRBJ1-6; the D is unclear. Trimming removed 2 bases at V and 10 bases at J, with 13 bases between. Germline V lookup: CDR1 SGHNT, CDR2 YYREEE (reference sequence). CDR3 length: 14 residues.

The count of this clone is one. V gene TRBV7-9 combines with J gene TRBJ1-2; no definite D call. V gave up 6 bases and J gave up 4 bases, with 12 bases separating them. CDR1 SEHNR and CDR2 FQNEAQ come from the germline V gene (reference sequence). This CDR3 is 13 amino acids long. CDR3 bases: TGTGCCAGCAGTCTTTCCAATTCCTATGGCTACACCTTC. Residues: CASSLSNSYGYTF. Together with reference TRBV7-9 and TRBJ1-2, the CDR3 gives the full variable domain: DTGVSQNPRHKITKRGQNVTFRCDPISEHNRLYWYRQTLGQGPEFLTYFQNEAQLEKSRLLSDRFSAERPKGSFSTLEIQRTEQGDSAMYLCASSLSNSYGYTFGSGTRLTVV.

The chain combines TRBV18 with TRBJ2-2; 7 nucleotides match TRBD1. The CDR3 covers 14 residues. J gave up 8 bases and V 3 bases, and 6 bases lay outside the gene matches. Looked up from germline, CDR1 is KGHSH and CDR2 is LQKENI. CDR3 sequence (DNA): TGTGCCAGCTCACCCGAGACAGGGCGTGGGGAGCTGTTTTTT. As protein: CASSPETGRGELFF.

The rearrangement joins TRBV5-8 to TRBJ2-7; a weak D match, TRBD2 (6 bases). Germline CDR1 SGHTS, CDR2 YDEGEE. Trimming removed 4 bases at V and 5 bases at J, with 19 bases between. This CDR3 contains 15 residues. The CDR3 sequence is CASSRAGKRSNEQYF. The CDR3 region has the DNA TGTGCCAGCAGCCGTGCGGGGAAGCGTTCGAACGAGCAGTACTTC.

This clone has a single count. The chain couples TRBV18 to TRBJ2-2, with 7 positions matching TRBD1. Trimming at V came to 6 bases and at J to 6 bases, leaving 10 bases not matched to a gene. CDR3 length: 15 residues. Germline CDR1 and CDR2: KGHSH and LQKENI. CDR3 protein: CASSQLTGEAGELFF. The DNA of the CDR3 is TGTGCCAGCTCTCAACTAACAGGGGAAGCCGGGGAGCTGTTTTTT.

This chain links TRBV18 with TRBJ1-4; D is perhaps TRBD1 (5 bases). CDR1 KGHSH and CDR2 LQKENI come from the germline V gene. Between the trimmed V and J ends, which lost 6 bases and 3 bases, there was a span of 11 bases. The CDR3 consists of 14 residues. CDR3 bases: TGTGCCAGCTCCCGTGGGGCCGCTAATGAAAAACTGTTTTTT. Protein sequence: CASSRGAANEKLFF.

The table lists this clone with a count of one. V and J are TRBV5-1 and TRBJ2-7; D is unresolved. Germline V gives CDR1 SGHRS, CDR2 YFSETQ. V was cut by 2 bases and J by 5 bases, with 20 bases left in between. The CDR3 totals 16 residues. DNA for the CDR3: TGCGCCAGCAGCTTAACCACGTATTTGGGCCGGGACGAGCAGTACTTC. Protein sequence: CASSLTTYLGRDEQYF.

This chain connects TRBV18 to TRBJ2-2, with a possible D match to TRBD1 (5 bases). Germline V gene lookup returns CDR1 KGHSH and CDR2 LQKENI. The ends were cut back, 5 bases at V and 0 bases at J, with 13 bases in the middle. This CDR3 comprises 16 residues. The CDR3 loop is CASSSDSPANTGELFF. The CDR3 nucleotides read TGTGCCAGCTCATCCGACAGCCCCGCGAACACCGGGGAGCTGTTTTTT. Together with reference TRBV18 and TRBJ2-2, the CDR3 gives the full variable domain: NAGVMQNPRHLVRRRGQEARLRCSPMKGHSHVYWYRQLPEEGLKFMVYLQKENIIDESGMPKERFSAEFPKEGPSILRIQQVVRGDSAAYFCASSSDSPANTGELFFGEGSRLTVL.

The chain combines TRBV18 with TRBJ1-1, with D unclear. The V gene's germline CDR1 is KGHSH and CDR2 LQKENI. This CDR3 comprises 14 residues. Trimming shortened V by 3 bases and J by 4 bases, and 12 bases separated the two germline ends. The chain's CDR3 is CASSPGVPVTEAFF. CDR3 nucleotide sequence: TGTGCCAGCTCACCCGGGGTACCCGTCACTGAAGCTTTCTTT.

J is TRBJ1-1 and V is TRBV6-5, with no clear D. V lost 2 bases and J 5 bases, leaving 12 bases between the germline ends. The CDR3 extends over 14 amino acids. CDR1 MNHEY and CDR2 SVGAGI come from the germline V gene. For the CDR3, the DNA is TGTGCCAGCAGTTACCGGCCGGGTTTGACTGAAGCTTTCTTT. Translating gives CASSYRPGLTEAFF.

This clone was observed once. The chain combines TRBV6-4 with TRBJ1-2; D is unresolved. V shed 0 bases and J shed 8 bases, with 13 bases lying between them. There are 14 residues in the CDR3. Germline V gene sequence: CDR1 MRHNA, CDR2 SNTAGT. The CDR3 sequence is CASSDSPVQGGYTF. The CDR3 DNA reads TGTGCCAGCAGTGACTCCCCAGTCCAAGGAGGCTACACCTTC.

A word on this clone: Germline and junction disagree at one end, which may indicate a read error. V gene TRBV7-7 combines with J gene TRBJ2-1; 9 positions agree with TRBD2. Germline-derived CDR1 and CDR2 are SSHAT and FNYEAQ (reference sequence). The CDR3 is 15 amino acids. CDR3 in DNA: TGTGCTAGCAGCTCAGCTAGCGGGAACTACAATGAGCAGTTCTTC. It specifies CASSSASGNYNEQFF.

This clone occurred a few times. J is TRBJ1-4 and V is TRBV29-1; possibly TRBD1 for D (6 bases). Looked up from germline, CDR1 is SQVTM and CDR2 is ANQGSEA. Deletions cut 4 bases from V and 8 bases from J, with 8 bases between. The CDR3 length is 11 residues. The CDR3 loop is CSVGTVEKLFF. The CDR3 DNA is TGCAGCGTTGGGACAGTAGAAAAACTGTTTTTT. The whole variable domain, filled in from reference TRBV29-1 and TRBJ1-4, reads SAVISQKPSRDICQRGTSLTIQCQVDSQVTMMFWYRQQPGQSLTLIATANQGSEATYESGFVIDKFPISRPNLTFSTLTVSNMSPEDSSIYLCSVGTVEKLFFGSGTQLSVL.

The V and J genes are TRBV4-3 and TRBJ2-7, with D possibly TRBD1 on 6 matching bases. This CDR3 is built from 18 residues. V was shortened by 4 bases and J by 3 bases, with 25 bases between the two germline ends. Germline assignment: CDR1 LGHNA and CDR2 YSLEER. CDR3 nucleotides: TGCGCCAGCAGCCTAGACCCACCCTGGGGGCTAGGAAACTACGAGCAGTACTTC. Translating gives CASSLDPPWGLGNYEQYF.

The chain couples TRBV5-1 to TRBJ2-7; 10 bases are shared with TRBD1. Germline CDR1 reads SGHRS; CDR2 reads YFSETQ. The CDR3 loop spans 14 amino acids. J gave up 5 bases and V 0 bases, and 2 bases lay outside the gene matches. CDR3 protein: CASSLGTGGHEQYF. The CDR3 nucleotides read TGCGCCAGCAGCTTGGGGACAGGGGGTCACGAGCAGTACTTC.

V usage is TRBV6-1 and J usage is TRBJ2-6; no firm D call. Per the germline V gene, CDR1 is MNHNS and CDR2 is SASEGT. The CDR3 has 13 residues. V lost 9 bases to trimming and J lost 0 bases, with 6 bases between them. The DNA for the CDR3 is TGTGCCAGTAAGTTCTCTGGGGCCAACGTCCTGACTTTC. Encoded protein: CASKFSGANVLTF.

The chain employs TRBV18 and TRBJ2-5; D unclear. Per germline, CDR1 KGHSH and CDR2 LQKENI. Deletions cut 3 bases from V and 5 bases from J, with 10 bases between. This CDR3 contains 13 residues. In nucleotides, the CDR3 is TGTGCCAGCTCACCGTCCGTCTGGGAGACCCAGTACTTC. Its translation is CASSPSVWETQYF.

This clone was counted a single time. The chain links TRBV10-1 to TRBJ2-7, with TRBD2 matching 9 bases. This CDR3 region has 14 residues. Germline V gives CDR1 WNHNN, CDR2 SYGVQD (reference sequence). With 4 bases clipped from V and 5 bases from J, the junction kept 6 bases outside the gene matches. CDR3 loop: CASSAKREANEQYV. CDR3 nucleotide sequence: TGCGCCAGCAGTGCGAAGCGGGAGGCTAACGAGCAGTACGTC.